This T cell receptor beta chain stems from a study of blood T cell repertoires in COVID-19. Study at large: Whether acute or convalescent, the COVID-19 samples came from the United States, Italy and Spain. T cells, B-cell-depleted T cells, or PBMCs supplied cDNA or gDNA.

The V gene's germline CDR1 is MGHRA and CDR2 YSYEKL. Germline trimming cut 1 base from V and 8 bases from J; bases unmatched to any gene: 8. The CDR3 is 15 amino acids. Original data processing: Reference gene primer amplification yielded estimated nucleated cell counts. Assay: immunoSEQ multiplex PCR; the TCRdb copy retains only in-frame clones and omits some. For V, J and clone size, that table is used; D and trimming come from the DNA. Counted here are around 450,000 clones, roughly 89% occurring once; the ten biggest clones make up about 4.3%. The sequence was obtained from a woman aged 25 to 39 with acute or convalescent COVID-19. The sequencing sample was made of peripheral blood. This rearrangement joins TRBV4-1 to TRBJ2-4, with 7 bases fitting TRBD1. CDR3 nucleotides: TGCGCCAGCAGCCAAGTGCAGGGTCAGGGGGACATTCAGTACTTC. This encodes CASSQVQGQGDIQYF.